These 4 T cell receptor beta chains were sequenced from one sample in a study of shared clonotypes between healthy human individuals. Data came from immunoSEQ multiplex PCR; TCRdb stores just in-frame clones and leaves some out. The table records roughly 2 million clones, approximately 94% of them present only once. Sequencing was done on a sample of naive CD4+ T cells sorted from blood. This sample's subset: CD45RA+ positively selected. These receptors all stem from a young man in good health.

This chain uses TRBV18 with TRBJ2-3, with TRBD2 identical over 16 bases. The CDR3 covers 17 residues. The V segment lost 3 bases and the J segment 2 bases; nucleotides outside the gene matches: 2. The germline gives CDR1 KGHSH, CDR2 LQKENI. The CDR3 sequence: CASSPGTSGRATDTQYF. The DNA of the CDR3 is TGTGCCAGCTCACCGGGGACTAGCGGGAGGGCCACAGATACGCAGTATTTT. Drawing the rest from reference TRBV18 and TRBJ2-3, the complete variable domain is NAGVMQNPRHLVRRRGQEARLRCSPMKGHSHVYWYRQLPEEGLKFMVYLQKENIIDESGMPKERFSAEFPKEGPSILRIQQVVRGDSAAYFCASSPGTSGRATDTQYFGPGTRLTVL.

CDR3 in amino acids: CASSPPGLAFRNEQFF. The CDR3 coding sequence is TGTGCCAGCAGCCCTCCGGGACTAGCGTTCCGCAATGAGCAGTTCTTC. The chain employs TRBV7-8 and TRBJ2-1; 10 nucleotides line up with TRBD2. The CDR3 has 16 residues. Trimming cost V 5 bases and J 6 bases; bases outside gene matches: 10. Germline assignment: CDR1 SGHVS and CDR2 FQNEAQ. The full variable domain, with the rest looked up from reference TRBV7-8 and TRBJ2-1, is GAGVSQSPRYKVAKRGQDVALRCDPISGHVSLFWYQQALGQGPEFLTYFQNEAQLDKSGLPSDRFFAERPEGSVSTLKIQRTQQEDSAVYLCASSPPGLAFRNEQFFGPGTRLTVL.

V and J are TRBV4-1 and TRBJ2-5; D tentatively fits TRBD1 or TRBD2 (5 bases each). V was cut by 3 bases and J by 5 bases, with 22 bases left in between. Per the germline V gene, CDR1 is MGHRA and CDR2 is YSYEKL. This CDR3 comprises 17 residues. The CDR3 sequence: CASSQGPTQGFGETQYF. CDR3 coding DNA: TGCGCCAGCAGCCAGGGACCGACTCAGGGTTTCGGTGAGACCCAGTACTTC.

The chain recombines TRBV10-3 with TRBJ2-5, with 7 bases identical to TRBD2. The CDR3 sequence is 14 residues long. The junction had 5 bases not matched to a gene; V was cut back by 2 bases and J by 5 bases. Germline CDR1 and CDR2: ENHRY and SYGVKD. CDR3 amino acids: CAISESGVWETQYF. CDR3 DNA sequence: TGTGCCATCAGTGAGAGCGGGGTCTGGGAGACCCAGTACTTC.